The rows below give T cell receptor beta chains drawn from one sample of a study of beta chain features in type 1 diabetes. Profiled with immunoSEQ multiplex PCR; TCRdb holds only in-frame clones, not every one. The sample comprises a few hundred thousand clones, around 10% of which are singletons, and over 0.45% rests with the top ten. The sequenced material came from central memory CD4+ T cells from blood. These receptors originate from a man younger than 40 with type 1 diabetes. The CDR3 runs from the conserved cysteine through the conserved F or W.

v_call: TRBV6-6; cdr3_aa: CASSYDPGLAGNEQFF
v_call: TRBV25-1; cdr3_aa: CASSESGDSHTDTQYF
v_call: TRBV11-2; cdr3_aa: CASSQESGRAGGQFF
v_call: TRBV7-2; cdr3_aa: CASSPGLAGAGEQYF
v_call: TRBV6-6; cdr3_aa: CASSRTGSNQPQHF
v_call: TRBV27; cdr3_aa: CASSLAAQETQYF
v_call: TRBV7-2; cdr3_aa: CASSQASGSNEQFF
v_call: TRBV29-1; cdr3_aa: CSVQGGRVNTEAFF
v_call: TRBV7-8; cdr3_aa: CASSSTGTFGQPQHF
v_call: TRBV19; cdr3_aa: CASSPRTSADQETQYF
v_call: TRBV6-6; cdr3_aa: CASSRGTANTEAFF
v_call: TRBV19; cdr3_aa: CASIRKGGSLGEKLFF
v_call: TRBV7-9; cdr3_aa: CASSFRRQGPYNEQFF
v_call: TRBV7-2; cdr3_aa: CASSSRYNEQFF
v_call: TRBV6-6; cdr3_aa: CASRQTGNQPQHF
v_call: TRBV28; cdr3_aa: CASSLRGPYGYTF
v_call: TRBV4-2; cdr3_aa: CASSQERGSKNIQYF
v_call: TRBV6-1; cdr3_aa: CASSGGASNQPQHF
v_call: TRBV6-5; cdr3_aa: CASSSDRRTEAFF
v_call: TRBV18; cdr3_aa: CASSPSGTGSGNTIYF
v_call: TRBV6-5; cdr3_aa: CASSLGQDTDTQYF
v_call: TRBV7-9; cdr3_aa: CASSLGVGGWDEQFF
v_call: TRBV11-2; cdr3_aa: CASTQTSYSPGELFF
v_call: TRBV5-1; cdr3_aa: CASSLLGGTETQYF
v_call: TRBV13; cdr3_aa: CASSEGYSGETQYF
v_call: TRBV13; cdr3_aa: CASSLAEGKNIQYF
v_call: TRBV10-3; cdr3_aa: CAISGGPSGNTDTQYF
v_call: TRBV14; cdr3_aa: CASSPWTVSYEQYF
v_call: TRBV7-8; cdr3_aa: CASSSHPDRKETQYF